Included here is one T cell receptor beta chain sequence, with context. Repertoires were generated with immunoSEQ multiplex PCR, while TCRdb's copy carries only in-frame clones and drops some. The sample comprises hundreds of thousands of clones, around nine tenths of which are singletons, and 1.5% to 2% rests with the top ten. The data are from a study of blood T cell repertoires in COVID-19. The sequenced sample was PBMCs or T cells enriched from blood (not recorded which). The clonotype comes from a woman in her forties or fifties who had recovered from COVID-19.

CDR3 coding DNA: TGTGCCAGCAGCCGAAGCGGAGTGAACACCGGGGAGCTGTTTTTT. It is translated as CASSRSGVNTGELFF. The genes are TRBV7-3 and TRBJ2-2; D perhaps matches TRBD2 (5 bases). CDR3 length: 15 residues. V was shortened by 5 bases and J by 1 base, with 11 bases between the two germline ends. Per germline, CDR1 SGHTA and CDR2 FQGTGA.